A selection of T cell receptor beta chains follows, all from one sample in a study of OX40 agonist ivuxolimab in advanced cancers. Assay: immunoSEQ multiplex PCR; the TCRdb copy retains only in-frame clones and omits some. The sample carries about 61,000 clones, less than 90% recorded once. Sequences were derived from CD4+ or CD8+ T cells sorted from blood, sampled in a trial of the OX40 agonist ivuxolimab. All receptors come from an adult with an advanced solid tumor such as melanoma, head and neck, liver or kidney cancer. Each CDR3 is given without its conserved first and last residue. The listing skips clone size in some rows; elsewhere it reads once, few, many or a size class.

>TRBJ1-5|.|TRBV27
ASSGTVNQPQH
>TRBJ1-5|.|TRBV6-1
ASRNGGSNQPQH
>TRBJ2-1|.|TRBV6-5
ASKKVRSSYNEQF
>TRBJ2-3|.|TRBV29-1
SVEGTSGAHRDTQY
>TRBJ2-5|.|TRBV10-3
AISEIPQGYQETQY
>TRBJ2-7|.|TRBV2
ASSDLTRGGEQY
>TRBJ2-6|.|TRBV19
ASSYGANVLT
>TRBJ2-7|.|TRBV10-3
AIRPGTGGSYEQY
>TRBJ2-1|.|TRBV5-8
ASSPGSILETHNEQF
>TRBJ2-1|.|TRBV5-1
ASSSTSGGFNEQF
>TRBJ2-7|once|TRBV10-3
AISDSRSSYEQY
>TRBJ2-5|.|TRBV20-1
SALQETQY
>TRBJ2-7|.|TRBV18
ASSLTGGRIEQY
>TRBJ2-7|.|TRBV4-3
ASSQDIRRGGTYEQY
>TRBJ1-2|.|TRBV9
ASSAVGGAHYGYT
>TRBJ1-4|.|TRBV7-8
ASRTSAGTNEKLF
>TRBJ2-3|few|TRBV5-1
ASSFNAPNTDTQY
>TRBJ2-5|.|TRBV30
AWSVLGGGPWVTQY
>TRBJ2-2|once|TRBV19
ASSIVWTGELF
>TRBJ2-7|.|TRBV6-1
ASSDLTGSYEQY
>TRBJ2-5|few|TRBV27
ASSLGGRETQY
>TRBJ2-5|.|TRBV10-2
ASSEDELWQIGY
>TRBJ2-7|.|TRBV30
AWGRGTGSLREQY
>TRBJ2-1|.|TRBV7-9
ASTGRGLVGDNEQF
>TRBJ2-1|.|TRBV11-3
ASSLTRLDSEQF
>TRBJ1-2|.|TRBV20-1
SARSGYT
>TRBJ2-7|.|TRBV11-3
ASSRPGLPYEQY
>TRBJ2-7|.|TRBV4-1
ASSQDPTGTYEQY
>TRBJ2-3|.|TRBV11-3
ASSPGASTDTQY
>TRBJ2-1|.|TRBV19
ASSIRGTSGLYNEQF
>TRBJ2-7|once|TRBV10-3
AISQGIYEQY
>TRBJ1-1|.|TRBV2
ASRGQGAYNTEAF
>TRBJ2-2|few|TRBV4-3
ASSQEPRGPNTGELF
>TRBJ2-7|.|TRBV5-5
ASSRLAGSSYEQY
>TRBJ1-5|.|TRBV7-2
ASSYDGTGSSQPQH
>TRBJ2-3|.|TRBV14
ASSQSGTDTQY
>TRBJ2-5|.|TRBV7-2
ASSRGHATETQY
>TRBJ1-2|.|TRBV28
ASSKTVYGYT
>TRBJ2-1|.|TRBV15
ATSRNTPGLDMYNEQF
>TRBJ1-2|.|TRBV27
ASSLKGYGYT
>TRBJ2-2|.|TRBV5-4
ASSLGGGRARRGELF
>TRBJ2-2|once|TRBV11-2
ASSLDVGELF
>TRBJ2-7|.|TRBV28
ASSFVGVAGNEQY
>.|.|TRBV5-8
ASRTEGDYEQY
>TRBJ2-7|.|TRBV18
ASSPGQLYEQY
>TRBJ2-3|once|TRBV5-6
ASSLGQGPTDTQY
>TRBJ2-1|.|TRBV9
ASSFQGGSYNEQF
>TRBJ1-5|.|TRBV2
ASSEARGTGAQH
>TRBJ2-3|.|TRBV5-1
ASSSVLAGATDTQY
>TRBJ2-3|once|TRBV29-1
SVVGGTGFTDTQY